This is a list of T cell receptor beta chains from one sample in a study of OX40 agonist ivuxolimab in advanced cancers. Repertoires were generated with immunoSEQ multiplex PCR, while TCRdb's copy carries only in-frame clones and drops some. The table has fewer than 110,000 clones, around 93% seen once. Sequenced material: CD4+ or CD8+ T cells sorted from blood, taken in a trial of the OX40 agonist ivuxolimab. The receptors were sampled from an adult with an advanced solid tumor such as melanoma, head and neck, liver or kidney cancer. Each CDR3 is given with its conserved first and last residue. The order of the fields is D gene, clone size, J gene, V gene, CDR3 protein, CDR3 DNA. A D gene is named only where the DNA matches it firmly. Clone size appears in some rows only: once, few, many, or a class for an expanded clone.

D: TRBD2
size: few
J: TRBJ2-3
V: TRBV10-3
CDR3: CAISARLAGGPYADTQYF
DNA: TGTGCCATCAGTGCTAGACTAGCGGGAGGGCCTTACGCAGATACGCAGTATTTT

D: .
size: few
J: TRBJ2-7
V: TRBV12-5
CDR3: CASGLVQTGFYEQYF
DNA: TGTGCTAGTGGTTTGGTGCAAACAGGGTTCTACGAGCAGTACTTC

D: .
size: .
J: TRBJ2-1
V: TRBV19
CDR3: CASSTIHGDEQFF
DNA: TGTGCCAGTAGTACCATACATGGCGATGAGCAGTTCTTC

D: TRBD1
size: .
J: TRBJ1-2
V: TRBV7-9
CDR3: CASSNTGQGFRGGYTF
DNA: TGTGCCAGCAGCAACACGGGACAGGGCTTTAGAGGGGGCTACACCTTC

D: TRBD2
size: .
J: TRBJ2-1
V: TRBV28
CDR3: CASRKRLAGAVNEQFF
DNA: TGTGCCAGCAGGAAACGACTAGCGGGAGCTGTAAATGAGCAGTTCTTC

D: TRBD2
size: .
J: TRBJ2-7
V: TRBV4-3
CDR3: CASSLAGEESVEQYF
DNA: TGCGCCAGCAGCTTAGCGGGAGAGGAGTCTGTCGAGCAGTACTTC

D: TRBD1
size: .
J: TRBJ2-7
V: TRBV15
CDR3: CATSRDRRQGRAYEQYF
DNA: TGTGCCACCAGCAGAGATCGCCGACAGGGGAGAGCCTACGAGCAGTACTTC

D: .
size: .
J: TRBJ1-1
V: TRBV5-1
CDR3: CASSLDTLNTEAFF
DNA: TGCGCCAGCAGCTTGGACACACTGAACACTGAAGCTTTCTTT

D: .
size: .
J: TRBJ2-7
V: TRBV7-2
CDR3: CASSQLNLEQYF
DNA: TGTGCCAGCAGCCAGCTGAACCTCGAGCAGTACTTC

D: .
size: .
J: TRBJ2-5
V: TRBV6-5
CDR3: CASSGQGETQYF
DNA: TGTGCCAGCAGTGGCCAGGGGGAGACCCAGTACTTC

D: .
size: .
J: TRBJ1-2
V: TRBV11-2
CDR3: CASSPRGAATSADYGYTF
DNA: TGTGCCAGCAGCCCGCGCGGGGCAGCCACTTCGGCGGACTATGGCTACACCTTC

D: .
size: .
J: TRBJ2-7
V: TRBV5-6
CDR3: CASSGVIRPKIDYEQYF
DNA: TGTGCCAGCAGCGGGGTGATTAGGCCCAAAATCGACTACGAGCAGTACTTC

D: TRBD2
size: .
J: TRBJ2-1
V: TRBV11-3
CDR3: CASSQTSGNYNEQFF
DNA: TGTGCCAGCAGCCAGACTAGCGGGAACTACAATGAGCAGTTCTTC

D: TRBD2
size: .
J: TRBJ2-7
V: TRBV7-6
CDR3: CASSLSPWTSGRNREQYF
DNA: TGTGCCAGCAGCTTATCTCCGTGGACTAGCGGGAGGAACAGGGAGCAGTACTTC

D: TRBD1
size: few
J: TRBJ2-5
V: TRBV25-1
CDR3: CASSESAGGQGAQYF
DNA: TGTGCCAGCAGTGAATCCGCGGGGGGACAGGGGGCCCAGTACTTC

D: .
size: .
J: TRBJ2-7
V: TRBV20-1
CDR3: CSAPRETEQYF
DNA: TGCAGTGCTCCCCGAGAGACCGAGCAGTACTTC

D: .
size: .
J: TRBJ1-3
V: TRBV9
CDR3: CASSVSASSGNTIYF
DNA: TGTGCCAGCAGCGTTTCGGCGAGCTCTGGAAACACCATATATTTT

D: TRBD2
size: .
J: TRBJ2-1
V: TRBV9
CDR3: CASSGTSGMSLYNEQFF
DNA: TGTGCCAGCAGCGGGACTAGCGGGATGAGCCTTTACAATGAGCAGTTCTTC

D: TRBD1
size: once
J: TRBJ2-2
V: TRBV9
CDR3: CAGSLQGDTGELFF
DNA: TGTGCCGGCAGCCTACAGGGGGACACCGGGGAGCTGTTTTTT

D: TRBD1
size: .
J: TRBJ2-2
V: TRBV5-4
CDR3: CASSLPGTGDTGELFF
DNA: TGTGCCAGCAGCCTGCCAGGGACAGGGGACACCGGGGAGCTGTTTTTT

D: .
size: .
J: TRBJ1-2
V: TRBV28
CDR3: CASSAANYGYTF
DNA: TGTGCCAGCAGCGCCGCCAACTATGGCTACACCTTC

D: TRBD2
size: .
J: TRBJ2-7
V: TRBV5-1
CDR3: CASSLAPGGGSYEQYF
DNA: TGCGCCAGCAGCTTGGCCCCGGGAGGGGGATCCTACGAGCAGTACTTC

D: TRBD1
size: .
J: TRBJ2-7
V: TRBV7-2
CDR3: CASSRQGDLGEQYF
DNA: TGTGCCAGCAGCCGACAGGGCGACCTAGGCGAGCAGTACTTC

D: TRBD1
size: .
J: TRBJ2-7
V: TRBV7-2
CDR3: CASSTRTGGFYEQYF
DNA: TGTGCCAGCAGCACCCGGACAGGGGGCTTTTACGAGCAGTACTTC

D: TRBD1
size: .
J: TRBJ2-6
V: TRBV7-9
CDR3: CASPGTGGAGANVLTF
DNA: TGTGCCAGTCCGGGGACAGGGGGCGCTGGGGCCAACGTCCTGACTTTC

D: TRBD1
size: .
J: TRBJ1-1
V: TRBV18
CDR3: CASSPNSPTGGFDTEAFF
DNA: TGTGCCAGCTCACCAAATTCCCCGACAGGGGGATTCGACACTGAAGCTTTCTTT

D: .
size: .
J: TRBJ2-1
V: TRBV7-9
CDR3: CASSLSTLSYNEQFF
DNA: TGTGCCAGCAGCTTGAGTACGCTCTCCTACAATGAGCAGTTCTTC

D: TRBD2
size: .
J: TRBJ2-3
V: TRBV5-1
CDR3: CASSTRTSPDTQYF
DNA: TGCGCCAGCAGCACCCGGACTAGCCCAGATACGCAGTATTTT

D: .
size: .
J: TRBJ2-5
V: TRBV21-1
CDR3: CASSTRKYLSGTGAAETQYF
DNA: TGTGCCAGCAGCACGAGAAAATACCTCTCCGGGACAGGGGCGGCGGAGACCCAGTACTTC

D: .
size: .
J: TRBJ1-6
V: TRBV5-4
CDR3: CASSSEGQNYSPLHF
DNA: TGTGCCAGCAGCTCCGAGGGACAAAATTATTCACCCCTCCACTTT

D: TRBD1
size: .
J: TRBJ1-5
V: TRBV5-6
CDR3: CASSLRQGHQPQHF
DNA: TGTGCCAGCAGCTTAAGACAGGGCCATCAGCCCCAGCATTTT

D: .
size: .
J: TRBJ2-2
V: TRBV27
CDR3: CASSPYLTGGGELFF
DNA: TGTGCCAGCAGTCCCTACCTGACAGGTGGCGGGGAGCTGTTTTTT

D: TRBD2
size: few
J: TRBJ2-7
V: TRBV29-1
CDR3: CSVAGFAGGYSYEQYF
DNA: TGCAGCGTCGCAGGATTTGCGGGAGGGTACTCCTACGAGCAGTACTTC

D: TRBD1
size: .
J: TRBJ2-2
V: TRBV29-1
CDR3: CSVGGQGFTGELFF
DNA: TGCAGCGTTGGAGGACAGGGCTTCACCGGGGAGCTGTTTTTT

D: .
size: .
J: TRBJ1-1
V: TRBV6-5
CDR3: CASSYSGLGLKTEAFF
DNA: TGTGCCAGCAGTTACTCGGGCTTGGGGCTGAAAACTGAAGCTTTCTTT

D: .
size: .
J: TRBJ2-3
V: TRBV9
CDR3: CASSVTSVVSTDTQYF
DNA: TGTGCCAGCAGCGTAACGAGCGTCGTGAGCACAGATACGCAGTATTTT

D: .
size: .
J: TRBJ2-7
V: TRBV5-1
CDR3: CASSLGPVMSYEQYF
DNA: TGCGCCAGCAGCTTGGGGCCGGTAATGTCCTACGAGCAGTACTTC

D: .
size: .
J: TRBJ2-7
V: TRBV7-2
CDR3: CASSLRAVYEQYF
DNA: TGTGCCAGCAGCTTAAGGGCAGTGTACGAGCAGTACTTC

D: .
size: .
J: TRBJ2-2
V: TRBV18
CDR3: CASSPRVTGTGELFF
DNA: TGTGCCAGCTCACCACGAGTTACGGGCACCGGGGAGCTGTTTTTT

D: .
size: .
J: TRBJ2-1
V: TRBV7-9
CDR3: CASRPGGPSNNEQFF
DNA: TGTGCCAGCAGGCCCGGGGGCCCTTCCAACAATGAGCAGTTCTTC

D: .
size: .
J: TRBJ1-1
V: TRBV18
CDR3: CASSGTRDTEAFF
DNA: TGTGCCAGCTCAGGGACCAGGGACACTGAAGCTTTCTTT